This record covers a single T cell receptor (beta chain). The data stem from a study of blood T cell repertoires in COVID-19. The overall study: There were acute and convalescent COVID-19 samples, and they came from the United States, Italy and Spain.

Per the study methods: Estimation of nucleated cell counts relied on the amplification of reference gene primers. Profiled with immunoSEQ multiplex PCR; TCRdb holds only in-frame clones, not every one. D and trimming come from the DNA, and the V and J calls and clone size come from that table. The data contain under 200,000 clones, roughly 80% of them singletons. Germline-derived CDR1 and CDR2 are SNHLY and FYNNEI. V was trimmed by 1 base and J by 6 bases, leaving 9 bases between them. The CDR3 runs to 13 residues. Individuals drawn from under 30 US areas were about 18 to 100 years old. Researchers sorted participants into cohorts using their self-reported clinical history.

J is TRBJ1-2 and V is TRBV2; D unclear. The TCR originated in a man aged 50 or older who had recovered from COVID-19. Material: PBMCs or T cells enriched from blood (not recorded which). The CDR3 sequence: CASSEDTRNGYTF. The CDR3 DNA reads TGTGCCAGCAGTGAAGACACACGAAATGGCTACACCTTC.